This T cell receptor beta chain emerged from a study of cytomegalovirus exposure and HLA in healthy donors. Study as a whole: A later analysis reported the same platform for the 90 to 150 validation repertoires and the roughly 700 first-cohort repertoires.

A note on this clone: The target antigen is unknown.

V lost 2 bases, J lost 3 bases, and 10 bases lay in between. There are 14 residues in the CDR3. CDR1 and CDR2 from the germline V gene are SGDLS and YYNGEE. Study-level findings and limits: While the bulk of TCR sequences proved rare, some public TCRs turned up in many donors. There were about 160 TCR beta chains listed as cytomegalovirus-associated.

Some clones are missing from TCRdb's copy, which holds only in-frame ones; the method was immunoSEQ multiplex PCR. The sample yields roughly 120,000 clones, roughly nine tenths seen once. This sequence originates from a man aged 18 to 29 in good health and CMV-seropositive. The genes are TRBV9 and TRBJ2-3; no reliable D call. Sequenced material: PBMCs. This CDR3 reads CASSVTVSTDTQYF. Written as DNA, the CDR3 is TGTGCCAGCAGCGTGACTGTTTCAACAGATACGCAGTATTTT. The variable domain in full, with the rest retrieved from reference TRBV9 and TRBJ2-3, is DSGVTQTPKHLITATGQRVTLRCSPRSGDLSVYWYQQSLDQGLQFLIQYYNGEERAKGNILERFSAQQFPDLHSELNLSSLELGDSALYFCASSVTVSTDTQYFGPGTRLTVL.